What follows is one T cell receptor (beta chain) and its context. What it binds is not known. CDR3 size: 11 residues. Trimming removed 5 bases at V and 7 bases at J, with 8 bases between. These data belong to a study of T cell responses to AZD1222 COVID-19 vaccine. Study context: Pooling was applied to second doses at about 4 or about 12 weeks.

Sequencing used immunoSEQ multiplex PCR; TCRdb keeps in-frame clones, though not all of them. The table has 170,000 or so clones, 75% to 95% seen once. Broader study findings: Donors were largely white British and mainly female; clonal diversity was possibly underestimated. Increased Spike-specific TCR breadth and depth were observed after two AZD1222 doses.

The sample here was peripheral blood, taken on day 0 of AZD1222 vaccination. The sequence came from an adult in good health. V and J are TRBV12-3 or TRBV12-4 and TRBJ1-2; a possible D gene is TRBD1 (5 bases). The CDR3 nucleotides read TGTGCCAGCAGTGGGGGTTCTGGCTACACCTTC. Amino acids: CASSGGSGYTF.